This entry describes one T cell receptor (beta chain). The draw of peripheral blood yielded ten milliliters from each donor. The entry originates in a study of blood T cells in healthy people across ages. Study at large: Template switching recovered approximately one barcoded beta molecule for every two T cells.

V was pared by 4 bases and J by 5 bases, with 21 bases between. The CDR3 extends over 16 amino acids. The germline V gene encodes CDR1 SGHRS and CDR2 YFSETQ. A sample-barcoded 5' primer and a J-beta primer mix were used in a second PCR of about 7 to 11 cycles. TCRdb independently ran MiXCR on the 5' RACE reads; one entry per CDR3 protein. The table shows approximately 1.5 million distinct CDR3 sequences, with 34% occurring only once. This clonotype was obtained from a woman aged 25 to 39 in good health. The sequenced sample was blood. This chain links TRBV5-1 with TRBJ2-5, with a possible D match to TRBD2 (6 bases). Written as DNA, the CDR3 is TGCGCCAGCAGCCCAGGAGTCGAGACTAGGAGGGAGACCCAGTACTTC. The encoded protein is CASSPGVETRRETQYF.